This T cell receptor beta chain was identified during a study of T-cell reconstitution after alpha-beta-depleted transplantation in children. Preparing the TCRbeta library involved the use of unique molecular identifiers. Via MiXCR, TCRdb re-called the PCR reads, giving one row per CDR3 protein. The repertoire has under 250,000 distinct CDR3 sequences, about 6.6% of them found once; the top ten carry 4.5% to 6.5%. This clonotype showed up just a few times. Antigen specificity is unknown. Study conclusions and caveats: Newly produced T cells mostly accounted for T-cell counts and diversity one year post-transplant.

The junction had 8 bases not matched to a gene; V was cut back by 4 bases and J by 5 bases. This CDR3 contains 15 residues. The germline V gene has CDR1 SGHDT and CDR2 YYEEEE. The sample consisted of PBMCs, taken before TCRalphabeta/CD19-depleted stem cell transplant. The receptor was derived from a boy aged 2 to 10 with acute lymphoblastic leukemia, due to receive a stem cell transplant. The gene calls are TRBV5-6 and TRBJ1-5; 8 positions agree with TRBD1. The CDR3 DNA is TGTGCCAGCAGCCGGACAGGGCAGGGGTATCAGCCCCAGCATTTT. As protein: CASSRTGQGYQPQHF.